This T cell receptor beta chain was profiled in a study of blood T cell repertoires in COVID-19. Looking at the study overall: Spain, Italy and the United States supplied samples that represented acute and convalescent COVID-19.

In this sample, this clone turned up once. Profiling relied on immunoSEQ multiplex PCR, and the TCRdb table lists in-frame clones only, not all of them. This table holds 150,000 to 200,000 clones, roughly nine tenths found once. The V gene end was trimmed by 6 bases and the J gene end by 0 bases; junction bases not matched to a gene: 1. The CDR3 contains 13 residues. The TCR was taken from a woman in her fifties or sixties with COVID-19, enrolled during active disease. Sequencing was carried out using peripheral blood. This chain links TRBV6-7 with TRBJ2-7, with TRBD1 matching 8 bases. TRBV6-7 is sorted into the ORF group, with uncertain function. CDR3 DNA: TGTGCCAGCAGGACAGGGGTCTCCTACGAGCAGTACTTC. It encodes CASRTGVSYEQYF.